This T cell receptor (beta chain) derives from a study of T-cell memory formation after mild COVID-19. Points on this clonotype: What it recognizes is unknown.

Study-level points and caveats: Later expanders leaned CD4+, whereas day 15 to 85 contracting clones were balanced CD4/CD8. Some clones that responded were present in memory (sampled pre-infection), which suggests cross-reactive memory joined.

Germline V gene lookup returns CDR1 SQVTM and CDR2 ANQGSEA. The CDR3 has 13 residues. V lost 1 base, J lost 8 bases, and 12 bases lay in between. TCRdb independently ran MiXCR on the 5' RACE reads; one entry per CDR3 protein. The data show 450,000 or so distinct CDR3 sequences, with roughly 23% seen just once and approximately 13% held by the top ten. What was sequenced was PBMCs or a T cell subset sorted from them (not recorded which). The source of this sequence is an adult woman who had mild COVID-19 (a few samples of this study predate the infection). Cell type and time point are not known. The chain is built from TRBV29-1 and TRBJ2-1; no definite D call. CDR3 DNA sequence: TGCAGCGTTGAAGGGAGTGTATTGGATGAGCAGTTCTTC. This gives the protein CSVEGSVLDEQFF.